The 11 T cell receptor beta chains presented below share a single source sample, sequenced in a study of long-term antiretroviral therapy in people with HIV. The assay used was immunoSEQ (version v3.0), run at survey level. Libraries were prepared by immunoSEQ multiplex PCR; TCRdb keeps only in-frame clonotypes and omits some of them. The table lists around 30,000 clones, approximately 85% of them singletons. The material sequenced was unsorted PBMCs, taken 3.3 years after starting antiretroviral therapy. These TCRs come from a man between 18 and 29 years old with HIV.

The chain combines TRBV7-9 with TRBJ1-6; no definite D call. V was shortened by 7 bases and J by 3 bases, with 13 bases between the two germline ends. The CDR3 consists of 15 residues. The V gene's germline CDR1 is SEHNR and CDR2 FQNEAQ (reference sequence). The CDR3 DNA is TGTGCCAGCACCCCTGGGAACATCTATAATTCACCCCTCCACTTT. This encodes CASTPGNIYNSPLHF.

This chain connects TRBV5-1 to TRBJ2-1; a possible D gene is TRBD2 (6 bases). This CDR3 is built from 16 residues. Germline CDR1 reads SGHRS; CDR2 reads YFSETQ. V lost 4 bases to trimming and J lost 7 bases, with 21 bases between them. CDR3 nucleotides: TGCGCCAGCAGCCCCCGTGCGGGACCTGGGGGAAATGAGCAGTTCTTC. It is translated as CASSPRAGPGGNEQFF.

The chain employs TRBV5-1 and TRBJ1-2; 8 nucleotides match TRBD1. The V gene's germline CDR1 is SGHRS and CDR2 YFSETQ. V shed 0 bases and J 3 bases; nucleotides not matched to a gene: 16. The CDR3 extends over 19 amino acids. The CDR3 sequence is CASSLGARQGAGWDYGYTF. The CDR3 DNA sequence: TGCGCCAGCAGCTTGGGGGCGAGGCAGGGGGCTGGATGGGACTATGGCTACACCTTC.

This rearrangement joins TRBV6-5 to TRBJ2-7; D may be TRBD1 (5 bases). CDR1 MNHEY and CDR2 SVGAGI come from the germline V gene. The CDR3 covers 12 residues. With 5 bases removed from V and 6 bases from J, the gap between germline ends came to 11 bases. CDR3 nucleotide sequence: TGTGCCAGCAGTCACGGACACTCCGAGCAGTACTTC. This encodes CASSHGHSEQYF.

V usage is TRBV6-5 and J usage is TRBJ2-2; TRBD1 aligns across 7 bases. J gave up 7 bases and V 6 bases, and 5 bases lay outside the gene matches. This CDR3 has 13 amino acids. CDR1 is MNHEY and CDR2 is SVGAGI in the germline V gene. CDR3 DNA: TGTGCCAGCAGGACAGGGCCGGGCGGGGAGCTGTTTTTT. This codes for CASRTGPGGELFF.

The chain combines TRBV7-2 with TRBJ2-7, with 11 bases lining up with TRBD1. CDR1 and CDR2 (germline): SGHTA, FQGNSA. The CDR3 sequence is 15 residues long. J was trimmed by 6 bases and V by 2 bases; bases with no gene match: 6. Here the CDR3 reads CASSLLGTGGREQYF. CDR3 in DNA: TGTGCCAGCAGCTTACTTGGGACAGGGGGACGCGAGCAGTACTTC.

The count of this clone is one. CDR3 coding DNA: TGTGCCAGTAGTACTGCCAGATTGAACACTGAAGCTTTCTTT. Protein product: CASSTARLNTEAFF. The V call is TRBV19, the J call TRBJ1-1; no reliable D call. There are 14 residues in the CDR3. Trimming took off 4 bases at V and 0 bases at J, with 9 bases between the two ends. CDR1 and CDR2 from the germline V gene are LNHDA and SQIVND (reference sequence).

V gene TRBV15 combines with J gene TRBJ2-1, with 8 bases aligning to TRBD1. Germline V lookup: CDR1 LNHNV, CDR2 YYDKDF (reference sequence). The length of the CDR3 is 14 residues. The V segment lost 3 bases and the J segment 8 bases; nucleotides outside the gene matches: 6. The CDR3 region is CATSRTGVLDEQFF. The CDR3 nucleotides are TGTGCCACCAGCAGGACAGGGGTCCTCGATGAGCAGTTCTTC.

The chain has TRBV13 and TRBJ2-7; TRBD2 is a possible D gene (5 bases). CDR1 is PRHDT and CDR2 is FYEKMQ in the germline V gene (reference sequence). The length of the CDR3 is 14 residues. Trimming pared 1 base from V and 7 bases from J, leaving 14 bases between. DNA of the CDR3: TGTGCCAGCAGCTTAGAGGGAGATTCCCCGGAGCAGTACTTC. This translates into CASSLEGDSPEQYF. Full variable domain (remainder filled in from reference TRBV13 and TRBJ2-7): AAGVIQSPRHLIKEKRETATLKCYPIPRHDTVYWYQQGPGQDPQFLISFYEKMQSDKGSIPDRFSAQQFSDYHSELNMSSLELGDSALYFCASSLEGDSPEQYFGPGTRLTVT.

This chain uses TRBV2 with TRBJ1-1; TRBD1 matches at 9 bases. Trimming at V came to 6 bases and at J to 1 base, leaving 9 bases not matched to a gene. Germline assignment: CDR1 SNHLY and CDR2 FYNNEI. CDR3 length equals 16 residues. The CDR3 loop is CASSLRQGGRNTEAFF. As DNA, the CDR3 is TGTGCCAGCAGCCTGCGACAGGGGGGCAGGAACACTGAAGCTTTCTTT.

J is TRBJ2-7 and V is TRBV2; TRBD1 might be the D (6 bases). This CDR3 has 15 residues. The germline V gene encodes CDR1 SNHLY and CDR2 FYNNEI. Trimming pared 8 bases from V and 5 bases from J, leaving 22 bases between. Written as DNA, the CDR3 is TGTGCCAGCTCAAGGGAGACAGGCAGTACTAACGAGCAGTACTTC. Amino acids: CASSRETGSTNEQYF. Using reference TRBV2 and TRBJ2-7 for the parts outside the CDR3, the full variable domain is EPEVTQTPSHQVTQMGQEVILRCVPISNHLYFYWYRQILGQKVEFLVSFYNNEISEKSEIFDDQFSVERPDGSNFTLKIRSTKLEDSAMYFCASSRETGSTNEQYFGPGTRLTVT.